This paragraph reports one T cell receptor (beta chain). Its antigen is still unknown. Per-nucleotide qualities are absent, and no much larger clonotype sits a single base away. These data are taken from a study of human T cells and chemical hapten exposure (dated by TCRdb to the early 2020s). About the full investigation: For sensitization, 2% DPC in acetone was applied to a roughly 2 cm by roughly 2 cm area of upper inner arm skin. Weekly therapeutic DPC doses were additionally applied to the scalp of patients throughout the roughly 23-week study period. Patch tests used Finn chambers with 0.01% DPC on the upper back, scored after 6 days by International Contact Dermatitis Research Group standards. Most of the patients in the cohort were female, and the cohort covered alopecia areata with under or over 50% scalp involvement, alopecia totalis and alopecia universalis. The libraries were sequenced as a pool, and the TCR yield per sample differed mostly because of small variations in library volumes within the pool. This study followed changes in the peripheral blood TCR repertoire in vivo during primary and secondary sensitization of alopecia patients to the hapten diphenylcyclopropenone (DPC). Blood samples were taken from patients before sensitization (week 0) and at 2, 6 and about 24 weeks after DPC sensitization. About 27 alopecia patients gave blood for TCR sequencing at one to four time points (pre-sensitization, 2, 6 and 24 weeks). Here is what the overall study found, with its caveats: Because all patients had alopecia, a presumed autoimmune disease, the immune response of the patients might differ from that of healthy individuals. After repeated subsampling, changes were observed in the strength of the expansion versus patch-test correlation and in the threshold at which the correlation became significant. Patch test score correlated positively with the number of PT1 expanded TCRs, reaching significance at thresholds 8, 16 and 32 but not at 4. Expanded TCRs formed significantly more large CDR3 similarity clusters than pre-sensitization or healthy control sets, consistent with antigen-driven responses. DPC sensitization did not change the number of TCRs with a frequency above 1 in 1000, and there was no evidence of changes in global repertoire structure.

Receptor libraries were prepared by RACE. Sequencing relied on a NextSeq 500. Library preparation attached unique molecular identifiers to individual cDNA molecules for quantitative, reproducible TCR counting. Both TCR alpha and TCR beta chains were sequenced from each blood RNA sample. The published analysis was carried out like this. A median of roughly 99,000 TCRs per sample was observed, with a range of 23,224 to 690,600. The Decombinator software suite was used to annotate V, J and CDR3 in the TCR reads. Every sample was subsampled to the same number of TCRs (28,000) for the PS versus PT1 abundance plots. Expanded TCRs were defined as absent before sensitization and observed at least eight times at the 2-week time point. TCRdb trimmed the raw reads at Q25, called clones with MiXCR and kept productive beta chains. Rows matching on CDR3 protein sequence are summarized as one entry with the most common DNA and genes. These V and J calls derive from TCRdb rather than the authors' analysis. The sample contains approximately 110,000 distinct CDR3 sequences, approximately 11% of them found a single time. Under 4.5% of the sample is in the top ten clones.

V sheds 6 bases and J sheds 1 base, leaving 15 bases between their ends. Reading the germline V gene gives CDR1 KGHSH and CDR2 LQKENI. Including the terminal cysteine and phenylalanine, the CDR3 comprises 15 residues. Only the CDR3 portion is preserved as DNA: 45 bases, with reading frame beginning at the first base. Sample time point, as interpreted from the label and publication: patch test 1, 2 weeks after DPC sensitization. What this sample's treatment or condition label stands for: therapeutic diphenylcyclopropenone sensitization with weekly scalp DPC. At every patch-test visit, the blood draw took place before the patch test was put on. To be eligible, patients had to be aged 18 to 70, diagnosed with alopecia and judged suitable for DPC therapy, while pregnant patients were excluded. Total RNA was extracted from unfractionated whole blood that had been collected in Tempus Blood RNA tubes.

This sequence uses TRBV18 and TRBJ1-1; the D gene is perhaps TRBD1, from 5 matching bases. This specimen was whole blood, taken in connection with sensitization to the hapten diphenylcyclopropenone (DPC). This TCR was recovered from a woman between 35 and 50 years old with alopecia areata. Some clones in this sample may be carry-over from other donors' samples. The DNA reads TGTGCCAGCTCGGAGCAGGGAGCCAGGAACACTGAAGCTTTCTTT. This translates into CASSEQGARNTEAFF.